A selection of T cell receptor beta chains follows, all from one sample in a study of shared clonotypes between healthy human individuals. This table comes from immunoSEQ multiplex PCR, and its TCRdb copy is limited to in-frame clones, with some not included. The data contain about 2.3 million clones, 80% to 95% of them singletons. Sequencing was carried out using naive CD4+ T cells from PBMCs. All receptors derive from a man between 18 and 35 years old in good health. Some clones in this sample may be carry-over from other donors' samples. CDR3s include the opening cysteine and the closing phenylalanine or tryptophan. D genes are given only for firm matches. A row's size may be missing; if present it is once, few, many or a size class.

CDR3nt | CDR3aa | d_gene | j_gene | v_gene | abundance
TGTGCCAGCAGCTTAGTCAGGGATAGCAATCAGCCCCAGCATTTT | CASSLVRDSNQPQHF | NA | TRBJ1-5 | TRBV7-2 | NA
TGTGCCAGCAGCCAAGAGAATCGGCCGAGCACAGATACGCAGTATTTT | CASSQENRPSTDTQYF | NA | TRBJ2-3 | TRBV14 | NA
TGCGCCAGCAGCCAATGGGCTAGCAGCACCGGGGAGCTGTTTTTT | CASSQWASSTGELFF | NA | TRBJ2-2 | TRBV4-1 | NA
TGTGCCAGCACTAGGACGTCCAACTATGGCTACACCTTC | CASTRTSNYGYTF | NA | TRBJ1-2 | TRBV28 | NA
TGCGCCAGCAGTCCCGGGACTAGCGTATACGAGCAGTACTTC | CASSPGTSVYEQYF | TRBD2 | TRBJ2-7 | TRBV10-1 | NA
TGTGCCAGCAGTTTTCAGCCCGGGGTGTCTGGTGAGCAGTTCTTC | CASSFQPGVSGEQFF | NA | TRBJ2-1 | TRBV27 | NA
TGTGCCAGCTCACCCTCTGGAGTTCCGGGTGAGCAGTTCTTC | CASSPSGVPGEQFF | NA | TRBJ2-1 | TRBV18 | NA
TGCGCCAGCAGCTTGGGACAGGGCCCAACTAATGAAAAACTGTTTTTT | CASSLGQGPTNEKLFF | TRBD1 | TRBJ1-4 | TRBV5-1 | NA
TGCGCCAGCAGCCTCACAGCGGGTGCATACAATGAGCAGTTCTTC | CASSLTAGAYNEQFF | NA | TRBJ2-1 | TRBV4-1 | NA
TGTGCCAGCAGCCAAGGGTCCGGACAGGGCTTCGGCGGCTACACCTTC | CASSQGSGQGFGGYTF | TRBD1 | TRBJ1-2 | TRBV7-9 | NA
TGTGCCAGCAGTTCGCGAACGCCAGGTCGGATCCAGCATTTT | CASSSRTPGRIQHF | NA | TRBJ1-5 | TRBV6-6 | NA
TGTGCCAGTAGTGACACCGGGTATGAAAAACTGTTTTTT | CASSDTGYEKLFF | NA | TRBJ1-4 | TRBV19 | NA
TGTGCCAGCAGCTCTCCTATGACTGAGGGGAGAACCGGGGAGCTGTTTTTT | CASSSPMTEGRTGELFF | NA | TRBJ2-2 | TRBV5-6 | NA
TGTGCCAGCAGTTACCGAGCGGTGCCCTCCTACGAGCAGTACTTC | CASSYRAVPSYEQYF | NA | TRBJ2-7 | TRBV27 | NA
TGTGCCAGTAGTCTAGACCGGGGCCCTAATGAAAAACTGTTTTTT | CASSLDRGPNEKLFF | NA | TRBJ1-4 | TRBV19 | once
TGCGCCAGCAGCCGGGACCCCGGGACAGGGAGCAATCAGCCCCAGCATTTT | CASSRDPGTGSNQPQHF | TRBD1 | TRBJ1-5 | TRBV4-1 | once
TGCAGCGTTGAGGATGGCTCTAGGGAGACCCAGTACTTC | CSVEDGSRETQYF | NA | TRBJ2-5 | TRBV29-1 | NA
TGTGCCATCAGGGAGGACGGGAACTATGGCTACACCTTC | CAIREDGNYGYTF | NA | TRBJ1-2 | TRBV10-3 | NA
TGTGCCAGCTCACCACCAGGGGCGGAAGAGACCCAGTACTTC | CASSPPGAEETQYF | NA | TRBJ2-5 | TRBV18 | NA
TGTGCCAGCAGACACAGCGGGAGGATCTACGAGCAGTACTTC | CASRHSGRIYEQYF | TRBD2 | TRBJ2-7 | TRBV7-2 | NA
TGTGCCACCAAGGGCAGGGCCGTTGACTATGGCTACACCTTC | CATKGRAVDYGYTF | NA | TRBJ1-2 | TRBV6-6 | NA
TGTGCCAGCAGTAGGACAGTCAACTCCTACAATGAGCAGTTCTTC | CASSRTVNSYNEQFF | NA | TRBJ2-1 | TRBV6-4 | once
TGTGCCAGCAGGCCACTACAGGCTTTGCATCAGCCCCAGCATTTT | CASRPLQALHQPQHF | NA | TRBJ1-5 | TRBV2 | NA
TGTGCCAGCTCACCTCGTGGGGTCGGGGCAGGGGCTGAAGCTTTCTTT | CASSPRGVGAGAEAFF | NA | TRBJ1-1 | TRBV18 | NA
TGTGCCAGCAGTTCATTTTTGGGGGCCAAAAACATTCAGTACTTC | CASSSFLGAKNIQYF | NA | TRBJ2-4 | TRBV28 | NA
TGCGCCAGCAGCTTACAGGACCCGGTGGTCGATGAGCAGTTCTTC | CASSLQDPVVDEQFF | NA | TRBJ2-1 | TRBV5-1 | NA
TGTGCCATCAAGACCTCCGGGACGAACACCTACGAGCAGTACTTC | CAIKTSGTNTYEQYF | NA | TRBJ2-7 | TRBV5-4 | NA
TGTGCTAGTGCTCGGAGTGGGGGGGGCAATGAGCAGTTCTTC | CASARSGGGNEQFF | TRBD2 | TRBJ2-1 | TRBV12-5 | NA
TGCAGCGTCGCTTGGGGTTCTGAGGGGTACGAGCAGTACTTC | CSVAWGSEGYEQYF | NA | TRBJ2-7 | TRBV29-1 | NA
TGCGCCAGCAGCTTGGGTGGGCTGTCCTACGAGCAGTACTTC | CASSLGGLSYEQYF | NA | TRBJ2-7 | TRBV5-1 | NA
TGTGCCAGCTGTGGACTAGCGGATTCCTACGAGCAGTACTTC | CASCGLADSYEQYF | TRBD2 | TRBJ2-7 | TRBV6-1 | NA
TGTGCCAGTAGTCCGGGACAGGGGGTCTCTCAGCCCCAGCATTTT | CASSPGQGVSQPQHF | TRBD1 | TRBJ1-5 | TRBV19 | NA
TGTGCCAGCAGCTTGATCACTAGCAGGATTCTTGTTTACTTC | CASSLITSRILVYF | NA | TRBJ2-7 | TRBV5-6 | NA
TGTGCCAGCAGTGCGGGGGCAACTAATGAAAAACTGTTTTTT | CASSAGATNEKLFF | NA | TRBJ1-4 | TRBV2 | NA
TGTGCCAGCAGCGTAGTCCGGGCGGGAAAGAATGAGCAGTTCTTC | CASSVVRAGKNEQFF | NA | TRBJ2-1 | TRBV9 | NA
TGTGCCAGCAGTGTCCTACATGAGCAGTTCTTC | CASSVLHEQFF | NA | TRBJ2-1 | TRBV2 | NA
TGTGCCAGCAGCGGTCCCGGGACTAGCGGGCCTCAAGAGACCCAGTACTTC | CASSGPGTSGPQETQYF | TRBD2 | TRBJ2-5 | TRBV7-2 | NA
TGCGCCAGCAGTCCCGGGCCTGACTATGGCTACACCTTC | CASSPGPDYGYTF | NA | TRBJ1-2 | TRBV5-1 | NA
TGTGCCAGCAGCCTCGGGCCGGGGACTGAAGCTTTCTTT | CASSLGPGTEAFF | NA | TRBJ1-1 | TRBV5-4 | NA
TGTGCAAGCCAGGGCCCCTTCGGCTCTGGGGCCAACGTCCTGACTTTC | CASQGPFGSGANVLTF | NA | TRBJ2-6 | TRBV28 | NA
TGTGCCAGCCAAGGGGCTTTCACTGAAGCTTTCTTT | CASQGAFTEAFF | NA | TRBJ1-1 | TRBV28 | NA
TGTGCCAGCAGCCCCACTAGCGGGGTCAAAAACATTCAGTACTTC | CASSPTSGVKNIQYF | TRBD2 | TRBJ2-4 | TRBV28 | NA
TGTGCCAGCAGTTACTCGATAGTTTTCTACAATGAGCAGTTCTTC | CASSYSIVFYNEQFF | NA | TRBJ2-1 | TRBV6-5 | NA
TGTGCCAGCAGTGAAATCGAAGGGGCCAAAAACATTCAGTACTTC | CASSEIEGAKNIQYF | NA | TRBJ2-4 | TRBV25-1 | NA
TGTGCCAGCAGTTTAAAGGCTAGGGGGACAGGGGACTATTCTAACTATGGCTACACCTTC | CASSLKARGTGDYSNYGYTF | TRBD1 | TRBJ1-2 | TRBV27 | NA
TGTGCCAGCAGTGTATGGGAAGCCACTGAAGCTTTCTTT | CASSVWEATEAFF | NA | TRBJ1-1 | TRBV6-1 | NA
TGTGCCAGCTCACCCCTAGGGGGACCGAACACTGAAGCTTTCTTT | CASSPLGGPNTEAFF | NA | TRBJ1-1 | TRBV18 | NA
TGTGCCAGCAGTTCCGGGGGGGACGGACAGTACGAGCAGTACTTC | CASSSGGDGQYEQYF | TRBD2 | TRBJ2-7 | TRBV28 | NA
TGTGCCAGCAGACCCGACAGACCCCGGACTGAAGCTTTCTTT | CASRPDRPRTEAFF | NA | TRBJ1-1 | TRBV27 | NA
TGTGCCAGAAAAGACAGGGCTAATAGCAATCAGCCCCAGCATTTT | CARKDRANSNQPQHF | TRBD1 | TRBJ1-5 | TRBV10-3 | NA
TGCGCCAGCAGCCCACACCTGAACACTGAAGCTTTCTTT | CASSPHLNTEAFF | NA | TRBJ1-1 | TRBV5-1 | few